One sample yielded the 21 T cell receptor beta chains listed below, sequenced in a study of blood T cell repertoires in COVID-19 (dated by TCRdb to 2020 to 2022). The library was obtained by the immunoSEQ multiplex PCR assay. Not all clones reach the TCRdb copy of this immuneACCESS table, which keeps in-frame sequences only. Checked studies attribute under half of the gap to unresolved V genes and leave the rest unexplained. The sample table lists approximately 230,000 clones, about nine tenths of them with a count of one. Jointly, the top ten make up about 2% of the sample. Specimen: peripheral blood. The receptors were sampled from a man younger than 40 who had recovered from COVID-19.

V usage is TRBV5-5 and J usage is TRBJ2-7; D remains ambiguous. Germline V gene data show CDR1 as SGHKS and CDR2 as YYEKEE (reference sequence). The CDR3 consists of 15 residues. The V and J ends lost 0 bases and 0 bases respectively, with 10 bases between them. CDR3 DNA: TGTGCCAGCAGCTTGGGGTGGCCAAGCTCCTACGAGCAGTACTTC. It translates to CASSLGWPSSYEQYF.

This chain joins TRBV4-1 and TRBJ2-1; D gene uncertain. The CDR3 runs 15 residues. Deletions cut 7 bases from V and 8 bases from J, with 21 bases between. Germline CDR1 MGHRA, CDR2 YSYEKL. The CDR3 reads CASTLDQIAPYEQFF. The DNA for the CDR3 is TGCGCCAGCACCCTAGACCAAATAGCCCCGTATGAGCAGTTCTTC.

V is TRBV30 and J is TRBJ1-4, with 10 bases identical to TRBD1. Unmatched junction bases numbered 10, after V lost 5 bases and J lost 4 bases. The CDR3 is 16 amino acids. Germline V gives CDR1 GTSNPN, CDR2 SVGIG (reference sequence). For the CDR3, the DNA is TGTGCCTGGGGGGGACAGGGGATACCCGTTAATGAAAAACTGTTTTTT. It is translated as CAWGGQGIPVNEKLFF.

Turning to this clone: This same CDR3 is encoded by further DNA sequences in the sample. CDR3 nucleotide sequence: TGTGCCAGCAGCTTTGGCCCGAACACCGGGGAGCTGTTTTTT. Protein sequence: CASSFGPNTGELFF. V is TRBV7-2 and J is TRBJ2-2, with D hard to call. The germline V and J ends were trimmed by 3 bases and 0 bases, with 5 bases remaining between them. CDR1 is SGHTA, CDR2 FQGNSA, per germline. This CDR3 contains 14 residues.

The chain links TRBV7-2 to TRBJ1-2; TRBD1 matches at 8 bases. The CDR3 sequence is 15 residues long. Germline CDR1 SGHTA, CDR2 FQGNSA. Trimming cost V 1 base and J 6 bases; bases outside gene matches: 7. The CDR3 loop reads CASSLVVRGRDGYTF. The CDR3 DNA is TGTGCCAGCAGCTTAGTGGTCAGGGGGCGCGATGGCTACACCTTC.

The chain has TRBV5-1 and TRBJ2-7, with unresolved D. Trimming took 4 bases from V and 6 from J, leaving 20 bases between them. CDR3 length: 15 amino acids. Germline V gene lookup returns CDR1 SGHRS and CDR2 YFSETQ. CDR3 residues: CASSRSGQPGLEQYF. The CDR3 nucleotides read TGCGCCAGCAGCCGAAGTGGGCAGCCCGGTCTCGAGCAGTACTTC.

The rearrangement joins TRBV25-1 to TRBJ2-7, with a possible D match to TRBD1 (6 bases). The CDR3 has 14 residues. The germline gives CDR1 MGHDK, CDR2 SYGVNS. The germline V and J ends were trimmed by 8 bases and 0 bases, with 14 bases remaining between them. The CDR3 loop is CASHPGHLSYEQYF. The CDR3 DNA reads TGTGCCAGCCACCCGGGACACCTCTCCTACGAGCAGTACTTC.

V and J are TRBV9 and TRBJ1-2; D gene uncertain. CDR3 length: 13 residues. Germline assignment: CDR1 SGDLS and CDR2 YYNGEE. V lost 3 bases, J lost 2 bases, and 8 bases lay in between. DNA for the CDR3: TGTGCCAGCAGCGCCCCCTTCAACTATGGCTACACCTTC. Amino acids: CASSAPFNYGYTF.

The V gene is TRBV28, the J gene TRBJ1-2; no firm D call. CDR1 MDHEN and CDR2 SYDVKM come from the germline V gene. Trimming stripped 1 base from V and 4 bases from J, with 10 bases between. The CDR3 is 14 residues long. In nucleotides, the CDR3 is TGTGCCAGCAGTTTATATCCACAGCCCTATGGCTACACCTTC. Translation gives CASSLYPQPYGYTF.

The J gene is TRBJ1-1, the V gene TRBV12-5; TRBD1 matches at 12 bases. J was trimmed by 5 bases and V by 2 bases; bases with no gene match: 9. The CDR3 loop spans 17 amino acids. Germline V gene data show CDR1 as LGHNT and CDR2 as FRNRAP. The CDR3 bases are TGTGCTAGTGGTTTGAAGGGACAGGGGGCGCGAGATACTGAAGCTTTCTTT. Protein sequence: CASGLKGQGARDTEAFF.

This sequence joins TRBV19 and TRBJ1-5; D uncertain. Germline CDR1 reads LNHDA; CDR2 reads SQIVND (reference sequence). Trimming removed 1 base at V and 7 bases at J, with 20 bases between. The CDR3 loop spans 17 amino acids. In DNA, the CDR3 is TGTGCCAGTAGTATAGGGCAGGCATTTAAGGCAGGCCAGCCCCAGCATTTT. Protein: CASSIGQAFKAGQPQHF.

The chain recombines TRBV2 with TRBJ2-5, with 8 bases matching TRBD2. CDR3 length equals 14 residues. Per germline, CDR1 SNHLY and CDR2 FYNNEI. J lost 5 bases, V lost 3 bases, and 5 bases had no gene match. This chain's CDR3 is CASSDRGGGETQYF. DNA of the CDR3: TGTGCCAGCAGTGACCGGGGGGGAGGGGAGACCCAGTACTTC. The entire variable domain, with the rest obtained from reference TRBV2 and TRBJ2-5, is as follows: EPEVTQTPSHQVTQMGQEVILRCVPISNHLYFYWYRQILGQKVEFLVSFYNNEISEKSEIFDDQFSVERPDGSNFTLKIRSTKLEDSAMYFCASSDRGGGETQYFGPGTRLLVL.

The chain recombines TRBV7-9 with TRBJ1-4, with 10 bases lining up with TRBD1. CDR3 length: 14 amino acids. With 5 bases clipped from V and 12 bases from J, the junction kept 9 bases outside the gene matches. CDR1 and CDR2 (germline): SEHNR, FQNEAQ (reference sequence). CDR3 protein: CASSVGTGDLELFF. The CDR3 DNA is TGTGCCAGCAGCGTTGGGACAGGGGATCTTGAACTGTTTTTT.

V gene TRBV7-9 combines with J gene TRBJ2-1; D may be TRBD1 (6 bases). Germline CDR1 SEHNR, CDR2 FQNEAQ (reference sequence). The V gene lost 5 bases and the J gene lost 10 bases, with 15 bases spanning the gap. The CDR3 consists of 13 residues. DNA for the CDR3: TGTGCCAGCAGCGCCCAAGGGACACTAGAGCAGTTCTTC. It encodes CASSAQGTLEQFF.

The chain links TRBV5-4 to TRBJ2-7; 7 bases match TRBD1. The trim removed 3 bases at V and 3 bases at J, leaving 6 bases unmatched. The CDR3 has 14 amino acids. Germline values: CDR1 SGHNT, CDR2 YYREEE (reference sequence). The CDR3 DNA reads TGTGCCAGCAGCTCAGGGGGACAGCACTACGAGCAGTACTTC. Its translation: CASSSGGQHYEQYF.

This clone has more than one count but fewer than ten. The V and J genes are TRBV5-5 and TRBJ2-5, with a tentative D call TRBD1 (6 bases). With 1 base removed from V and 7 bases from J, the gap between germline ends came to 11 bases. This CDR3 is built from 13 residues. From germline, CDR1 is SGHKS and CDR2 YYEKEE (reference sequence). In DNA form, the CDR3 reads TGTGCCAGCAGCTTGTCAGGGGAGCGGACCCAGTACTTC. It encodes CASSLSGERTQYF.

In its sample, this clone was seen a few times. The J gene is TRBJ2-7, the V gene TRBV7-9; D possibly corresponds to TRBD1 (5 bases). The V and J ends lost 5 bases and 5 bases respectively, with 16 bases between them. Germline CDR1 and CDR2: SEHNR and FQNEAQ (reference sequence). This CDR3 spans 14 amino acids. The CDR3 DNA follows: TGTGCCAGCAGCCCCTATGGGGCTGCCCACGAGCAGTACTTC. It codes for CASSPYGAAHEQYF.

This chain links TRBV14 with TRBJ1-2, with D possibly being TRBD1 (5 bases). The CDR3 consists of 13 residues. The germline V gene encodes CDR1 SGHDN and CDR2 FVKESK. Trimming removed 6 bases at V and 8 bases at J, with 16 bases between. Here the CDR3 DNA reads TGTGCCAGCAGTCGAAGTGGGGCTTGGGGCTACACCTTC. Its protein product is CASSRSGAWGYTF. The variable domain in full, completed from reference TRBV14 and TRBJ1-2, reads EAGVTQFPSHSVIEKGQTVTLRCDPISGHDNLYWYRRVMGKEIKFLLHFVKESKQDESGMPNNRFLAERTGGTYSTLKVQPAELEDSGVYFCASSRSGAWGYTFGSGTRLTVV.

The CDR3 loop is CASGPTGPYSPLHF. CDR3 coding DNA: TGTGCCAGCGGCCCGACAGGGCCGTATTCACCCCTCCACTTT. This chain joins TRBV6-5 and TRBJ1-6; 7 positions agree with TRBD1. V gave up 8 bases and J gave up 8 bases; unmatched junction bases: 9. Germline V gene lookup returns CDR1 MNHEY and CDR2 SVGAGI. The CDR3 is 14 amino acids.

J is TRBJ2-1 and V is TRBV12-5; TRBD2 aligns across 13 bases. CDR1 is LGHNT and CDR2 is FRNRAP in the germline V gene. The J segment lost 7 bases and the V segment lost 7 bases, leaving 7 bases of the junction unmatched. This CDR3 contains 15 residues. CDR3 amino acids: CASDGGTSGVNEQFF. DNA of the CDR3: TGTGCTAGTGACGGTGGGACTAGCGGGGTTAATGAGCAGTTCTTC.

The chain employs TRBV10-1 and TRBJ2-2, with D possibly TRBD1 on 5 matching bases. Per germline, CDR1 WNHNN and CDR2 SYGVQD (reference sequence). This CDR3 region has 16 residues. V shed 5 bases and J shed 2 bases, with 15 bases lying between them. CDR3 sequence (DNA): TGCGCCAGCAGTACGTTCCATAGGGGAAACACCGGGGAGCTGTTTTTT. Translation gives CASSTFHRGNTGELFF.